This is a list of T cell receptor beta chains from one sample in a study of immune characterization of retroperitoneal liposarcoma. TCRdb analysed the PCR reads with MiXCR anew, one entry per CDR3 protein. The table lists fewer than 2,000 distinct CDR3 sequences, approximately 46% of them singletons, with about a fifth in the top ten. Material: tumor tissue. The receptors derive from a female donor with retroperitoneal liposarcoma. Each CDR3 is given with its conserved first and last residue. Each record gives: clone size, V gene, CDR3 protein. Only some rows state a clone size, as once, few, many or a class for expanded clones.

clone size: .; V gene: TRBV27; CDR3 protein: CASSYKGVFYEQYF
clone size: .; V gene: TRBV7-8; CDR3 protein: CASSPRLAGGIDEQFF
clone size: .; V gene: TRBV11-1; CDR3 protein: CASRPDRRVDEQYF
clone size: .; V gene: TRBV6-1; CDR3 protein: CASSPRGGETQYF
clone size: .; V gene: TRBV28; CDR3 protein: CASSFGGPQAEQYF
clone size: few; V gene: TRBV6-8; CDR3 protein: CASSYGYLGETQYF
clone size: few; V gene: TRBV6-5; CDR3 protein: CASSYTSTGLGEQFF
clone size: few; V gene: TRBV12-3/TRBV12-4; CDR3 protein: CASSLSGRAYNEQFF
clone size: hyperexpanded; V gene: TRBV10-2; CDR3 protein: CASSESSGLIGSEQFF
clone size: .; V gene: TRBV7-2; CDR3 protein: CASSPKRLFWAGDTEAFF
clone size: .; V gene: TRBV6-6; CDR3 protein: CASSADRGYQPQHF
clone size: .; V gene: TRBV11-2; CDR3 protein: CASSLVPGLLGGNEQFF